The TCR beta chain described here comes from a study of T cell changes during pregnancy in multiple sclerosis. CDR3 length: 17 amino acids. Germline CDR1 reads SGHTA; CDR2 reads FQGNSA. After removal of 5 bases from V and 6 bases from J, the junction contained 13 bases not matched to a gene. Libraries were prepared by immunoSEQ multiplex PCR; TCRdb keeps only in-frame clonotypes and omits some of them. The data show 35,000 to 50,000 clones, with roughly nine tenths seen just once and over 0.45% held by the top ten. The sequences come from CD4+ T cells from peripheral blood mononuclear cells, collected in the third trimester of pregnancy. The V gene is TRBV7-2, the J gene TRBJ2-7; 13 positions match TRBD2. The clonotype was recovered from a female donor in good health, enrolled as a control in a pregnancy study. CDR3 coding DNA: TGTGCCAGCAGCATTGGGACTAGCGGGACGGTATTTCGCGAGCAGTACTTC. Encoded protein: CASSIGTSGTVFREQYF.